Reported below is one T cell receptor beta chain. This sample is drawn from a study of blood T cell repertoires in COVID-19. Study-level information: Acute and convalescent COVID-19 specimens originated in the United States, Italy and Spain. T cells, B-cell-depleted T cells, or PBMCs provided the cDNA or gDNA that served as material.

The CDR3 spans 13 residues. Per germline, CDR1 SGHAT and CDR2 FQNNGV. J was trimmed by 8 bases and V by 4 bases; bases with no gene match: 7. In the original analysis: Reference gene primer amplification gave nucleated cell count estimates. Profiled with immunoSEQ multiplex PCR; TCRdb holds only in-frame clones, not every one. V and J calls and clone size are given by that table; D and trimming were obtained from the DNA. The sample includes approximately 500,000 clones, roughly 88% of them seen just once. This sequence was found in a human donor in a cohort sampled during active COVID-19. The specimen was peripheral blood. V is TRBV11-2 and J is TRBJ1-1; 7 bases line up with TRBD1. The CDR3 DNA follows: TGTGCCAGCAGCTCTCAGGGGGGTGTGGAAGCTTTCTTT. It encodes CASSSQGGVEAFF.